Each of the 24 T cell receptor beta chains below was sequenced from the same sample in a study of shared clonotypes between healthy human individuals. Naive CD8 cells, CD45RO-negative and positively selected for CCR7, excluded terminally differentiated effector memory CD45RA+ cells. Libraries were prepared by immunoSEQ multiplex PCR; TCRdb keeps only in-frame clonotypes and omits some of them. Among 1.5 million to 2.5 million clones listed, about 95% were seen once. Sequenced material: naive CD8+ T cells sorted from blood. The origin of the receptors is a man aged 18 to 30 in good health.

This rearrangement joins TRBV27 to TRBJ2-7, with D tentatively TRBD2 (6 bases). The germline CDR1 and CDR2 sequences are MNHEY and SMNVEV (reference sequence). The CDR3 has 14 amino acids. Trimming pared 3 bases from V and 5 bases from J, leaving 14 bases between. DNA of the CDR3: TGTGCCAGCAGTTTCGGGGGATTAGCCAACGAGCAGTACTTC. Translated: CASSFGGLANEQYF.

The chain is built from TRBV29-1 and TRBJ1-2; a possible D gene is TRBD1 (6 bases). CDR1 is SQVTM, CDR2 ANQGSEA, per germline. The length of the CDR3 is 15 residues. The V gene lost 0 bases and the J gene lost 2 bases, with 13 bases spanning the gap. The CDR3 DNA sequence: TGCAGCGTTGAAGAAGAGGGGGGCGCAAACTATGGCTACACCTTC. It translates to CSVEEEGGANYGYTF.

This chain connects TRBV11-2 to TRBJ2-1, with TRBD2 matching over 8 bases. Per the germline V gene, CDR1 is SGHAT and CDR2 is FQNNGV. Trimming took 5 bases from V and 0 from J; bases not matched to a gene: 6. The CDR3 sequence is 16 residues long. CDR3 loop: CASSATSGSSYNEQFF. The CDR3 nucleotides are TGTGCCAGCAGCGCAACTAGCGGCAGCTCCTACAATGAGCAGTTCTTC.

The V gene is TRBV27, the J gene TRBJ2-7; TRBD1 aligns across 7 bases. Germline CDR1 and CDR2: MNHEY and SMNVEV (reference sequence). This CDR3 is 14 amino acids long. V shed 5 bases, J shed 2 bases, and the junction held 6 bases outside the gene matches. The CDR3 DNA follows: TGTGCCAGCAGTCTCTGGGACAGAGCCTACGAGCAGTACTTC. Its translation: CASSLWDRAYEQYF.

The chain combines TRBV6-5 with TRBJ1-1; 9 bases agree with TRBD1. V shed 5 bases, J shed 5 bases, and the junction held 3 bases outside the gene matches. Germline values: CDR1 MNHEY, CDR2 SVGAGI. This CDR3 has 13 amino acids. The CDR3, as DNA: TGTGCCAGCAGTCACAGGGGGCAAACTGAAGCTTTCTTT. Residues: CASSHRGQTEAFF.

The chain employs TRBV4-2 and TRBJ1-1; weak D call: TRBD1 (6 bases). CDR1 is LGHNA, CDR2 YNFKEQ, per germline. This CDR3 is built from 16 residues. Trimming stripped 0 bases from V and 4 bases from J, with 15 bases between. CDR3 sequence: CASSQDGEGVGTEAFF. DNA for the CDR3: TGTGCCAGCAGCCAAGACGGAGAGGGGGTCGGCACTGAAGCTTTCTTT.

The J gene is TRBJ2-3, the V gene TRBV2, with 14 bases matching TRBD2. The CDR3 totals 19 residues. Germline lookup yields CDR1 SNHLY and CDR2 FYNNEI. J lost 2 bases, V lost 4 bases, and 11 bases had no gene match. CDR3 DNA: TGTGCCAGCAGTGCCGACCGCGGGACTAGCGGGGGAATCACAGATACGCAGTATTTT. Translating it yields CASSADRGTSGGITDTQYF.

The chain has TRBV7-9 and TRBJ1-4, with D unresolved. V was cut by 3 bases and J by 8 bases, with 7 bases left in between. Germline loops: CDR1 SEHNR, CDR2 FQNEAQ (reference sequence). The CDR3 loop spans 12 amino acids. The CDR3 spells CASSFEEEKLFF. The CDR3 DNA is TGTGCCAGCAGCTTCGAGGAAGAAAAACTGTTTTTT.

The chain recombines TRBV6-6 with TRBJ1-2; D ambiguous. The CDR3 sequence is 15 residues long. V was trimmed by 0 bases and J by 2 bases, leaving 10 bases between them. Germline V gene data show CDR1 as MNHNY and CDR2 as SVGAGI (reference sequence). DNA for the CDR3: TGTGCCAGCAGTTACTCACCCGACGGGAACTATGGCTACACCTTC. Its protein product is CASSYSPDGNYGYTF.

In DNA, the CDR3 is TGTGCCAGCAGGGGACAGGGGGCGGGAGAGCAGTTCTTC. It specifies CASRGQGAGEQFF. This chain connects TRBV11-2 to TRBJ2-1; 12 nucleotides align to TRBD1. The CDR3 consists of 13 residues. Trimming removed 6 bases from V and 10 bases from J; junction bases left unmatched: 4. The germline V gene has CDR1 SGHAT and CDR2 FQNNGV. The full variable domain, completed using reference TRBV11-2 and TRBJ2-1, is EAGVAQSPRYKIIEKRQSVAFWCNPISGHATLYWYQQILGQGPKLLIQFQNNGVVDDSQLPKDRFSAERLKGVDSTLKIQPAKLEDSAVYLCASRGQGAGEQFFGPGTRLTVL.

This chain connects TRBV30 to TRBJ2-7; possibly TRBD2 for D (5 bases). V gave up 7 bases and J gave up 3 bases, with 13 bases separating them. The CDR3 is 12 amino acids. The germline gives CDR1 GTSNPN, CDR2 SVGIG (reference sequence). The CDR3 coding sequence is TGTGCCTTCGAGGCGGGTCTCTACGAGCAGTACTTC. It translates to CAFEAGLYEQYF.

V gene TRBV2 combines with J gene TRBJ2-7, with no clear D. The CDR3 spans 14 residues. Trimming left V 3 bases short and J 2 bases short, with 11 bases between. Germline CDR1 reads SNHLY; CDR2 reads FYNNEI. CDR3 residues: CASSDLVPAYEQYF. For the CDR3, the DNA is TGTGCCAGCAGTGACTTGGTCCCAGCCTACGAGCAGTACTTC.

On this clone: This CDR3 is also generated by other DNA sequences in the sample. This sequence joins TRBV19 and TRBJ2-2; D remains unclear. CDR3 length: 11 amino acids. Germline V CDR1 and CDR2: LNHDA, SQIVND (reference sequence). The V end was cut by 3 bases, the J end by 6 bases, with 2 bases between. The CDR3 nucleotides are TGTGCCAGTAGTATTGCCGGGGAGCTGTTTTTT. Encoded protein: CASSIAGELFF.

CDR3 in DNA: TGTGCCAGCAGTTACCTAGCTCAGAGCCAAGAGACCCAGTACTTC. As protein: CASSYLAQSQETQYF. The chain recombines TRBV6-5 with TRBJ2-5; tentative D call: TRBD2 (5 bases). The germline V and J ends were trimmed by 2 bases and 1 base, with 11 bases remaining between them. The CDR3 totals 15 residues. Germline assignment: CDR1 MNHEY and CDR2 SVGAGI.

To note about this clone: Other DNA sequences in this specimen translate into the identical CDR3. The chain uses TRBV30 and TRBJ2-3; D call uncertain. Germline V gene lookup returns CDR1 GTSNPN and CDR2 SVGIG (reference sequence). The CDR3 spans 15 residues. V lost 0 bases to trimming and J lost 1 base, with 11 bases between them. Here the CDR3 DNA reads TGTGCCTGGAGTGTACTGGCAGGAGGCACAGATACGCAGTATTTT. This translates into CAWSVLAGGTDTQYF.

V and J are TRBV30 and TRBJ1-1, with D uncertain. CDR1 is GTSNPN and CDR2 is SVGIG in the germline V gene (reference sequence). The length of the CDR3 is 14 residues. Between the trimmed V and J ends, which lost 1 base and 6 bases, there was a span of 15 bases. CDR3 coding DNA: TGTGCCTGGAGTGCGTTTGGGTCCGGGGCTGAAGCTTTCTTT. This sequence encodes CAWSAFGSGAEAFF. Full variable domain (remainder filled in from reference TRBV30 and TRBJ1-1): SQTIHQWPATLVQPVGSPLSLECTVEGTSNPNLYWYRQAAGRGLQLLFYSVGIGQISSEVPQNLSASRPQDRQFILSSKKLLLSDSGFYLCAWSAFGSGAEAFFGQGTRLTVV.

The genes are TRBV7-9 and TRBJ2-5; 7 bases are shared with TRBD1. V gave up 4 bases and J gave up 6 bases; unmatched junction bases: 5. This CDR3 comprises 13 residues. Germline V gene sequence: CDR1 SEHNR, CDR2 FQNEAQ (reference sequence). The CDR3 loop reads CASSSRDSQTQYF. The DNA of the CDR3 is TGTGCCAGCAGCTCACGGGACAGCCAGACCCAGTACTTC.

The CDR3 loop is CASSLGLRLAGGSYEQYF. As DNA, the CDR3 is TGTGCCAGCAGCTTAGGGCTGCGACTAGCGGGGGGGAGCTACGAGCAGTACTTC. The chain recombines TRBV13 with TRBJ2-7, with 14 bases lining up with TRBD2. The germline V gene encodes CDR1 PRHDT and CDR2 FYEKMQ (reference sequence). Trimming took 0 bases from V and 3 from J; bases not matched to a gene: 7. The CDR3 contains 18 residues.

The V gene is TRBV6-1, the J gene TRBJ1-1; D ambiguous. The CDR3 length is 11 residues. The V gene's germline CDR1 is MNHNS and CDR2 SASEGT. With 2 bases removed from V and 11 bases from J, the gap between germline ends came to 9 bases. Here the CDR3 reads CASSEIGRAFF. CDR3 in DNA: TGTGCCAGCAGTGAAATTGGTCGGGCTTTCTTT.

The CDR3 DNA follows: TGTGCCTCTAGGGGATCATCTGGATCCAATGAGCAGTTCTTC. Translating it yields CASRGSSGSNEQFF. The V gene is TRBV5-6, the J gene TRBJ2-1; D might be TRBD1 (5 bases). The CDR3 length is 14 residues. The V gene's germline CDR1 is SGHDT and CDR2 YYEEEE. V was pared by 10 bases and J by 6 bases, with 20 bases between.

The J gene is TRBJ2-4, the V gene TRBV7-2; D unresolved. The CDR3 is made up of 17 amino acids. Trimming cost V 2 bases and J 8 bases, with 22 bases left between them. The germline V gene has CDR1 SGHTA and CDR2 FQGNSA. The CDR3 protein is CASSLWTLTPLEDIQYF. DNA for the CDR3: TGTGCCAGCAGCTTATGGACCCTGACCCCGCTCGAGGACATTCAGTACTTC. The variable domain in full, completed from reference TRBV7-2 and TRBJ2-4, reads GAGVSQSPSNKVTEKGKDVELRCDPISGHTALYWYRQSLGQGLEFLIYFQGNSAPDKSGLPSDRFSAERTGGSVSTLTIQRTQQEDSAVYLCASSLWTLTPLEDIQYFGAGTRLSVL.

The chain uses TRBV27 and TRBJ2-7, with D possibly matching TRBD2 (6 bases). This CDR3 has 13 amino acids. Per germline, CDR1 MNHEY and CDR2 SMNVEV (reference sequence). V shed 3 bases and J shed 7 bases, with 13 bases lying between them. The CDR3 is CASSFAAAGEQYF. The CDR3 nucleotides are TGTGCCAGCAGTTTCGCCGCGGCGGGGGAGCAGTACTTC.

The V and J genes are TRBV28 and TRBJ1-3; D call uncertain. V was trimmed by 3 bases and J by 4 bases, leaving 10 bases between them. Germline V gene lookup returns CDR1 MDHEN and CDR2 SYDVKM. This CDR3 contains 14 residues. In DNA form, the CDR3 reads TGTGCCAGCAGTTTCAGCGGCCTGGGAAACACCATATATTTT. As protein: CASSFSGLGNTIYF.

J is TRBJ2-3 and V is TRBV5-6; perhaps TRBD1 as D (6 bases). The CDR3 is made up of 15 amino acids. V was cut by 3 bases and J by 4 bases, with 15 bases left in between. CDR1 SGHDT and CDR2 YYEEEE come from the germline V gene. As DNA, the CDR3 is TGTGCCAGCAGCTCGGAAGGGGGACGAGCAGATACGCAGTATTTT. Residues: CASSSEGGRADTQYF.